These 15 T cell receptor beta chains came from one sample sequenced in a study of chemoradiotherapy in HPV16-positive cancers. Assay used: immunoSEQ multiplex PCR; TCRdb lists only in-frame clones, some missing. Of approximately 12,000 clones listed, more than 75% are singletons. Specimen collection occurred from a patient who underwent chemoradiotherapy. The receptor set was obtained from a human donor with HPV-associated anogenital cancer.

V is TRBV5-1 and J is TRBJ1-1; no reliable D call. The germline CDR1 and CDR2 sequences are SGHRS and YFSETQ. V lost 6 bases and J lost 0, with 9 bases in between. The CDR3 sequence is 13 residues long. The CDR3 region has the DNA TGCGCCAGCACGCCGGGGATGAACACTGAAGCTTTCTTT. Its protein product is CASTPGMNTEAFF.

This chain links TRBV4-1 with TRBJ2-7, with 9 positions matching TRBD2. The CDR3 has 14 amino acids. The germline V gene has CDR1 MGHRA and CDR2 YSYEKL. V shed 4 bases, J shed 5 bases, and the junction held 6 bases outside the gene matches. Here the CDR3 reads CASSRAGGLDEQYF. In nucleotides, the CDR3 is TGCGCCAGCAGCCGTGCGGGGGGGCTAGACGAGCAGTACTTC.

This clone was detected once. V gene TRBV7-2 combines with J gene TRBJ2-4; D not resolved. The germline CDR1 and CDR2 sequences are SGHTA and FQGNSA. The CDR3 loop spans 14 amino acids. The V gene lost 5 bases and the J gene lost 0 bases, with 8 bases spanning the gap. CDR3 amino acids: CASSSTVAKNIQYF. The CDR3 DNA is TGTGCCAGCAGCAGTACAGTAGCCAAAAACATTCAGTACTTC.

The chain is built from TRBV5-6 and TRBJ2-5; D gene ambiguous. The CDR3 has 13 residues. V dropped 2 bases and J dropped 3 bases, with 8 bases sitting between them. Germline CDR1 SGHDT, CDR2 YYEEEE. CDR3 DNA: TGTGCCAGCAGCTTACCCCCAAAAGAGACCCAGTACTTC. Amino acids: CASSLPPKETQYF.

The chain is built from TRBV27 and TRBJ2-2; D assignment may be TRBD1 or TRBD2 (6 bases each). Germline CDR1 MNHEY, CDR2 SMNVEV (reference sequence). CDR3 length: 16 residues. With 7 bases removed from V and 0 bases from J, the gap between germline ends came to 15 bases. In DNA, the CDR3 is TGTGCCAGCAACGAAAGGGGGGCGACGAACACCGGGGAGCTGTTTTTT. Translation gives CASNERGATNTGELFF.

The rearrangement links TRBV4-1 to TRBJ2-1, with D perhaps matching TRBD1 (5 bases). Germline CDR1 is MGHRA and CDR2 is YSYEKL. The CDR3 is 15 amino acids. The germline V and J ends were trimmed by 4 bases and 12 bases, with 22 bases remaining between them. This CDR3 reads CASSPQPEDTKGQFF. CDR3 DNA sequence: TGCGCCAGCAGCCCTCAACCAGAGGACACCAAAGGGCAGTTCTTC.

As for this clone: Germline is not matched at one junction end, which may reflect a read error. The chain links TRBV25-1 to TRBJ1-2; TRBD1 might be the D (5 bases). Germline V gene data show CDR1 as MGHDK and CDR2 as SYGVNS. The CDR3 runs to 14 residues. CDR3 nucleotides: TGTGCCAGCAGTGGGGCAGGGATTAACTATAGCTACACCTTC. Its protein is CASSGAGINYSYTF.

As for this clone: This same CDR3 is encoded by further DNA sequences in the sample. The chain employs TRBV5-5 and TRBJ1-1; D remains unclear. The CDR3 spans 13 residues. With 0 bases removed from V and 7 bases from J, the gap between germline ends came to 10 bases. Germline V CDR1 and CDR2: SGHKS, YYEKEE (reference sequence). CDR3 DNA sequence: TGTGCCAGCAGCTTGGGACTGGAGGGTGAAGCTTTCTTT. This gives the protein CASSLGLEGEAFF.

This clone was detected only once. The CDR3: CSVSRDRVSGYTF. The CDR3 nucleotides read TGCAGCGTTTCCCGGGACAGGGTATCTGGCTACACCTTC. The chain has TRBV29-1 and TRBJ1-2; 9 bases fit TRBD1. The J segment lost 7 bases and the V segment lost 5 bases, leaving 8 bases of the junction unmatched. This CDR3 is built from 13 residues. Looked up from germline, CDR1 is SQVTM and CDR2 is ANQGSEA.

This chain uses TRBV7-2 with TRBJ2-7; possibly TRBD2 for D (5 bases). Trimming removed 2 bases at V and 4 bases at J, with 12 bases between. The CDR3 extends over 14 amino acids. CDR1 is SGHTA and CDR2 is FQGNSA in the germline V gene. This CDR3 reads CASSLRGVPYEQYF. Here the CDR3 DNA reads TGTGCCAGCAGCTTACGGGGAGTTCCGTACGAGCAGTACTTC.

This clone has a single count. The J gene is TRBJ1-1, the V gene TRBV4-1, with 7 bases lining up with TRBD1. V lost 1 base and J lost 1; bases outside the gene matches: 6. The germline gives CDR1 MGHRA, CDR2 YSYEKL. The CDR3 contains 16 residues. The CDR3 spells CASSQVNRGANTEAFF. CDR3 bases: TGCGCCAGCAGCCAAGTAAACAGGGGAGCGAACACTGAAGCTTTCTTT.

This clone was seen once. The chain links TRBV5-4 to TRBJ2-7, with a tentative D call TRBD1 (6 bases). There are 14 residues in the CDR3. Germline CDR1 SGHNT, CDR2 YYREEE (reference sequence). V lost 3 bases and J lost 7, with 17 bases in between. This CDR3 is CASSSDTGTWEQYF. CDR3 bases: TGTGCCAGCAGCTCCGATACAGGGACCTGGGAGCAGTACTTC.

The chain employs TRBV2 and TRBJ2-2; no reliable D call. Per germline, CDR1 SNHLY and CDR2 FYNNEI. The CDR3 is 13 residues long. The ends were cut back, 7 bases at V and 7 bases at J, with 13 bases in the middle. The chain's CDR3 is CASTLNWGGELFF. As DNA, the CDR3 is TGTGCCAGCACCTTGAATTGGGGCGGGGAGCTGTTTTTT.

The chain links TRBV7-8 to TRBJ2-7; perhaps TRBD2 as D (6 bases). V lost 3 bases and J lost 0, with 15 bases in between. The CDR3 is 16 amino acids. CDR1 is SGHVS and CDR2 is FQNEAQ in the germline V gene. The CDR3 protein is CASSFPSAGSSYEQYF. The CDR3 region has the DNA TGTGCCAGCAGCTTCCCTAGCGCGGGTAGCTCCTACGAGCAGTACTTC.

The rearrangement uses TRBV12-5 and TRBJ1-2; D is unresolved. From germline, CDR1 is LGHNT and CDR2 FRNRAP. This CDR3 is 12 amino acids long. V gave up 1 base and J gave up 7 bases, with 7 bases separating them. The DNA for the CDR3 is TGTGCTAGTGGTTTGGGGGATGTTGGCTACACCTTC. This sequence encodes CASGLGDVGYTF.